The 7 T cell receptor beta chains below were found in one sample sequenced in a study of glioma-infiltrating T cells. Amplification of TCR alpha and beta CDR3 regions from RNA used iRepertoire nested multiplex PCR. From the multiplex PCR reads, TCRdb called clonotypes with MiXCR, one entry per CDR3 protein. Found here are 300,000 to 450,000 distinct CDR3 sequences, approximately 42% of them singletons; the top ten hold around 12%. Input material: glioma tissue, nonneoplastic brain tissue, or PBMCs (not recorded which). All receptors come from a human donor with low-grade glioma or glioblastoma, undergoing nonglioma brain surgery, or in good health (not recorded which).

This clonotype was counted only a few times. The chain joins TRBV4-3 to TRBJ2-7, with D perhaps being TRBD1 or TRBD2 (5 bases each). Germline-derived CDR1 and CDR2 are LGHNA and YSLEER. Trimming cost V 0 bases and J 4 bases, with 22 bases left between them. This CDR3 has 18 residues. CDR3 nucleotides: TGCGCCAGCAGCCAAGATTTCGGGACGGAAGGGACGGGGTACGAGCAGTACTTC. Protein product: CASSQDFGTEGTGYEQYF.

About this clonotype: A much larger clone sits a single nucleotide away, making a read error possible. This chain joins TRBV20-1 and TRBJ1-5; 8 bases are a match to TRBD1. V was pared by 4 bases and J by 4 bases, with 15 bases of the junction left unmatched. Germline CDR1 is DFQATT and CDR2 is SNEGSKA (reference sequence). The CDR3 is made up of 17 amino acids. The CDR3 region has the DNA TGCAGTGCTAAAAGCTCAGGGGGCGGATATAGAAATCAGCCCCAGCATTTT. It is translated as CSAKSSGGGYRNQPQHF.

The rearrangement joins TRBV11-2 to TRBJ2-7, with D perhaps matching TRBD1 (6 bases). Per germline, CDR1 SGHAT and CDR2 FQNNGV. The CDR3 loop spans 14 amino acids. Trimming left V 6 bases short and J 2 bases short, with 14 bases between. Written as DNA, the CDR3 is TGTGCCAGCAGAACCCTACAGGGCCCCTACGAGCAGTACTTC. This encodes CASRTLQGPYEQYF.

Remarks on this clonotype: A much bigger clone sits one base away, suggesting this may be a read error. This chain connects TRBV20-1 to TRBJ2-3; 14 positions match TRBD2. Per the germline V gene, CDR1 is DFQATT and CDR2 is SNEGSKA (reference sequence). CDR3 length equals 14 residues. The V segment lost 8 bases and the J segment 3 bases; nucleotides outside the gene matches: 4. In DNA form, the CDR3 reads TGCAGTTCTTGGACTAGCGGGAGGACAGATACGCAGTATTTT. Protein sequence: CSSWTSGRTDTQYF.

This clonotype turned up a few times. The chain uses TRBV7-2 and TRBJ2-2; D is unresolved. This CDR3 region has 16 residues. Trimming took 3 bases from V and 1 from J, leaving 12 bases between them. Germline V gene data show CDR1 as SGHTA and CDR2 as FQGNSA. CDR3 in DNA: TGTGCCAGCAGCTTGTACGACCTCCGGAACACCGGGGAGCTGTTTTTT. Residues: CASSLYDLRNTGELFF.

This clonotype has a handful of counts. The chain uses TRBV28 and TRBJ2-1; 11 bases align to TRBD2. This CDR3 has 15 residues. Losses at the gene ends were 6 bases for V and 9 bases for J; bases not matched to a gene: 10. CDR1 is MDHEN and CDR2 is SYDVKM in the germline V gene. Here the CDR3 DNA reads TGTGCCAGCAGGCTTACTAGCGGGAGTTTGTCTGAGCAGTTCTTC. Amino acid sequence: CASRLTSGSLSEQFF. The entire variable domain, with the rest obtained from reference TRBV28 and TRBJ2-1, is as follows: DVKVTQSSRYLVKRTGEKVFLECVQDMDHENMFWYRQDPGLGLRLIYFSYDVKMKEKGDIPEGYSVSREKKERFSLILESASTNQTSMYLCASRLTSGSLSEQFFGPGTRLTVL.

At least ten counts were recorded for this clonotype. V usage is TRBV5-4 and J usage is TRBJ1-1; tentatively, D is TRBD1 (5 bases). CDR1 and CDR2 from the germline V gene are SGHNT and YYREEE (reference sequence). This CDR3 has 11 amino acids. V lost 1 base and J 7 bases, leaving 5 bases between the germline ends. This chain's CDR3 is CASSLRGEAFF. Written as DNA, the CDR3 is TGTGCCAGCAGCTTGAGGGGTGAAGCTTTCTTT. The variable domain in full, completed from reference TRBV5-4 and TRBJ1-1, reads ETGVTQSPTHLIKTRGQQVTLRCSSQSGHNTVSWYQQALGQGPQFIFQYYREEENGRGNFPPRFSGLQFPNYSSELNVNALELDDSALYLCASSLRGEAFFGQGTRLTVV.